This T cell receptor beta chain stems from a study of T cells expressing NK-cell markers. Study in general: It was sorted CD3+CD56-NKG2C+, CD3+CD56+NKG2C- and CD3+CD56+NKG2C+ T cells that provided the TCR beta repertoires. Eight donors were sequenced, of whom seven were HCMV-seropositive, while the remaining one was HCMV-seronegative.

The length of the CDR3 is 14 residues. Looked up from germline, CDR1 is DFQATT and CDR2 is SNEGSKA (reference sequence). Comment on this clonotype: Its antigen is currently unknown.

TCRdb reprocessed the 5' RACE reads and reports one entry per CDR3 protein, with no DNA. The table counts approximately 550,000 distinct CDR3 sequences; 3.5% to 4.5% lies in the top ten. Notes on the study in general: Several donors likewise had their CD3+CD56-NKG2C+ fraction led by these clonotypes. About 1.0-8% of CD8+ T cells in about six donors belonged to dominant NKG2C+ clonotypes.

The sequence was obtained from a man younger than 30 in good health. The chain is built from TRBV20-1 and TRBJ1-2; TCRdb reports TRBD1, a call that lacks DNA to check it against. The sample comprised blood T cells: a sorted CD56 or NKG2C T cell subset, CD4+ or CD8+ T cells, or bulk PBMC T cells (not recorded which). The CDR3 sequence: CSAPGTGLNYGYTF.